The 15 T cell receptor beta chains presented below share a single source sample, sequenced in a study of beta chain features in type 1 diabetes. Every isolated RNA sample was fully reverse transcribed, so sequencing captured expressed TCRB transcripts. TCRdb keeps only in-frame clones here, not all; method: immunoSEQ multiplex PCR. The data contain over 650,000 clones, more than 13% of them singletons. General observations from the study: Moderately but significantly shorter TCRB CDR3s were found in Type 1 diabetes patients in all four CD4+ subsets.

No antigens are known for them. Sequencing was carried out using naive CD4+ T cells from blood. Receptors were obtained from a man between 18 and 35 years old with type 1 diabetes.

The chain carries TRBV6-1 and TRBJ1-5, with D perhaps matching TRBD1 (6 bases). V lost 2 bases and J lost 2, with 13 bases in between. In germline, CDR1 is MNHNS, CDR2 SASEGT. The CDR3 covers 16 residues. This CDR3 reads CASSEQQGFRNQPQHF. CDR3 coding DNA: TGTGCCAGCAGTGAACAACAGGGTTTCCGCAATCAGCCCCAGCATTTT.

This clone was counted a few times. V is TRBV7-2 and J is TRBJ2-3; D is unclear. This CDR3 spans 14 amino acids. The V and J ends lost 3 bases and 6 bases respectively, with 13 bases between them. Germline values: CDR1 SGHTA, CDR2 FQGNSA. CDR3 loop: CASSFGPNGDTQYF. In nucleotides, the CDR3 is TGTGCCAGCAGCTTCGGACCGAACGGGGATACGCAGTATTTT.

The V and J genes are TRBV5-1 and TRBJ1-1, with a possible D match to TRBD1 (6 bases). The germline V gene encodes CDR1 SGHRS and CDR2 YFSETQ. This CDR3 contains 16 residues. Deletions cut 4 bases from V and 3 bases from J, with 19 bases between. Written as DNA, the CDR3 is TGCGCCAGCAGCCGTACGAATACAGGGCTCGACACTGAAGCTTTCTTT. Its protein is CASSRTNTGLDTEAFF.

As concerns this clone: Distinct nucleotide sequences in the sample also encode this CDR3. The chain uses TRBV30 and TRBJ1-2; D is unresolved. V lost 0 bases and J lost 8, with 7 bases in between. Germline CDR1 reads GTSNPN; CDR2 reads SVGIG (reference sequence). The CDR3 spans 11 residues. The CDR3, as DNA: TGTGCCTGGAGTGTACTCTACGGCTACACCTTC. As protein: CAWSVLYGYTF.

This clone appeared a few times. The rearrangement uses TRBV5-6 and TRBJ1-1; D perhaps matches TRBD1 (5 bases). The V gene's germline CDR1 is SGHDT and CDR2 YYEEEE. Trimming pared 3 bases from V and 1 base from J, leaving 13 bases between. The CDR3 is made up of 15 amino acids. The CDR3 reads CASSSPGRTNTEAFF. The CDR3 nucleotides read TGTGCCAGCAGCTCCCCGGGACGGACGAACACTGAAGCTTTCTTT.

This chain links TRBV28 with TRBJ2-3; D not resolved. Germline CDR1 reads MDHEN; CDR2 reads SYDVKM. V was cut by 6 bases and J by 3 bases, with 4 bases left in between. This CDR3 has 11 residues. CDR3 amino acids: CASRITDTQYF. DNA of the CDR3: TGTGCCAGCAGGATAACAGATACGCAGTATTTT.

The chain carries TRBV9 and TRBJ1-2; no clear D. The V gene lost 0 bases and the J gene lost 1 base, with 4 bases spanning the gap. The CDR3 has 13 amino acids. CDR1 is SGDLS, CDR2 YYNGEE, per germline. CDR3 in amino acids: CASSVGGNYGYTF. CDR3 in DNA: TGTGCCAGCAGCGTAGGGGGTAACTATGGCTACACCTTC.

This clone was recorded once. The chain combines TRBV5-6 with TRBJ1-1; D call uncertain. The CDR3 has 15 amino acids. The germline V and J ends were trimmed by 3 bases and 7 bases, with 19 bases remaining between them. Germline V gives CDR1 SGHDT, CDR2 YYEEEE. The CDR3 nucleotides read TGTGCCAGCAGCTCGGGCCCGCTAGGCATTGGTGAAGCTTTCTTT. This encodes CASSSGPLGIGEAFF. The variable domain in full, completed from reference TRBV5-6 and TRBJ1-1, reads DAGVTQSPTHLIKTRGQQVTLRCSPKSGHDTVSWYQQALGQGPQFIFQYYEEEERQRGNFPDRFSGHQFPNYSSELNVNALLLGDSALYLCASSSGPLGIGEAFFGQGTRLTVV.

CDR3 loop: CASSPTGGGSTEAFF. The DNA of the CDR3 is TGTGCCAGCAGTCCCACAGGGGGCGGGAGTACTGAAGCTTTCTTT. The chain combines TRBV28 with TRBJ1-1; 9 positions match TRBD1. V was clipped by 5 bases and J by 5 bases; unmatched bases: 9. This CDR3 region has 15 residues. Germline CDR1 MDHEN, CDR2 SYDVKM.

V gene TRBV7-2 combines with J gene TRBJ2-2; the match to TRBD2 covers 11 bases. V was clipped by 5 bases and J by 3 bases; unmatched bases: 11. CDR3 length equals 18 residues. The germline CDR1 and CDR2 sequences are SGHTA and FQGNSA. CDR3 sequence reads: CASSHLSGRAWDTGELFF. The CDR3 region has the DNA TGTGCCAGCAGCCACCTTAGCGGGAGGGCCTGGGACACCGGGGAGCTGTTTTTT.

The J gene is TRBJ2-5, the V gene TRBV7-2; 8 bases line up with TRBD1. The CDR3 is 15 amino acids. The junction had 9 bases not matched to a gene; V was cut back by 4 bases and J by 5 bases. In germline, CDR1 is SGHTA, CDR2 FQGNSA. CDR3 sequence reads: CASSSHRGVGETQYF. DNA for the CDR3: TGTGCCAGCAGCTCCCACAGGGGGGTAGGGGAGACCCAGTACTTC.

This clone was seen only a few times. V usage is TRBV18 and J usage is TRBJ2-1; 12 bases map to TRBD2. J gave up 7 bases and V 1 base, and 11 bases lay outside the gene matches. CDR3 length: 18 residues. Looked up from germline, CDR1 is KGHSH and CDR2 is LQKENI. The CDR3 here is CASSPRLAGGPGSNEQFF. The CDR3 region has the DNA TGTGCCAGCTCACCACGGCTAGCGGGAGGGCCGGGATCTAATGAGCAGTTCTTC.

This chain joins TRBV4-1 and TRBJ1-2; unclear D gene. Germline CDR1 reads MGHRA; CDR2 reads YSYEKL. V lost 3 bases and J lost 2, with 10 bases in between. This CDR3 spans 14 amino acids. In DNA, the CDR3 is TGCGCCAGCAGCCAGGTAATTGCGAACTATGGCTACACCTTC. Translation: CASSQVIANYGYTF.

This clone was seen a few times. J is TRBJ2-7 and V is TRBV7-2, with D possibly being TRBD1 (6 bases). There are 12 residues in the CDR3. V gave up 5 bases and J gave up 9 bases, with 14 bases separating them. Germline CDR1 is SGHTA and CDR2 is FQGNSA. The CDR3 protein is CASSPPARGQYF. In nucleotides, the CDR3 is TGTGCCAGCAGCCCCCCCGCCAGGGGGCAGTACTTC.

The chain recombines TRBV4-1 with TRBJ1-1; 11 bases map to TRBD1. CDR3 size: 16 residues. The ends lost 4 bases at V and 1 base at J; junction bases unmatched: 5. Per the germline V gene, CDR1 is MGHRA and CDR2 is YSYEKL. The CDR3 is CASSRDRGARNTEAFF. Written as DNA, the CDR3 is TGCGCCAGCAGCCGGGACAGGGGGGCGCGGAACACTGAAGCTTTCTTT.